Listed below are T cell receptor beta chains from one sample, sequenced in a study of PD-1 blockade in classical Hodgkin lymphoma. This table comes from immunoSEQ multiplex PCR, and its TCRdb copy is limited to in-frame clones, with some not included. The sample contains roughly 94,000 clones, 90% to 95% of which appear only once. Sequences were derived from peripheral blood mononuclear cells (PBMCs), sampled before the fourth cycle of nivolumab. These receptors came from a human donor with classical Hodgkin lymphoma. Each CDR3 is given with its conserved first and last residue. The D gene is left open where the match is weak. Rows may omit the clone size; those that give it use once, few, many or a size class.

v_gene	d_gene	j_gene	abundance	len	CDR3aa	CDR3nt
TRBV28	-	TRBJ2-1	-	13	CASSFRLYNEQFF	TGTGCCAGCAGTTTCCGTCTCTACAATGAGCAGTTCTTC
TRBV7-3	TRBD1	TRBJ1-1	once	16	CASSLHGTAWNTEAFF	TGTGCCAGCAGCTTACACGGGACAGCGTGGAACACTGAAGCTTTCTTT
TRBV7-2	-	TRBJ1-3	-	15	CASSLSGRKGNTIYF	TGTGCCAGCAGCTTATCCGGCAGAAAAGGAAACACCATATATTTT
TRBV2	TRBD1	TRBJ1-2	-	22	CASSVEAHNRGYGTKTDYGYTF	TGTGCCAGCAGTGTAGAAGCACACAACAGGGGTTATGGAACGAAGACTGACTATGGCTACACCTTC
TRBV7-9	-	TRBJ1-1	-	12	CASSSGASEAFF	TGTGCCAGCAGCTCCGGGGCGTCCGAAGCTTTCTTT
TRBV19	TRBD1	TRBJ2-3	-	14	CASSRAGGMDTQYF	TGTGCCAGTAGTAGAGCAGGGGGCATGGATACGCAGTATTTT
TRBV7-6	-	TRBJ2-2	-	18	CASSLEEGRPTSTGELFF	TGTGCCAGCAGCTTAGAGGAGGGCAGGCCCACCAGCACCGGGGAGCTGTTTTTT
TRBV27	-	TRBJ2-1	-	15	CASSLALGNYNEQFF	TGTGCCAGCAGTTTGGCGCTGGGGAATTACAATGAGCAGTTCTTC
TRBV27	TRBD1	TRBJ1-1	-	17	CASSLYGQGARDTEAFF	TGTGCCAGCAGTTTATACGGACAGGGGGCGCGAGACACTGAAGCTTTCTTT
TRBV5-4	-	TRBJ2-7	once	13	CASSFTHGYEQYF	TGTGCCAGCAGCTTCACCCACGGGTACGAGCAGTACTTC
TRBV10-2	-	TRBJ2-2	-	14	CASRQATNTGELFF	TGCGCCAGCAGGCAGGCGACGAACACCGGGGAGCTGTTTTTT
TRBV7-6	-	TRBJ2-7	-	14	CASSPSGPLYEQYF	TGTGCCAGCAGCCCCAGCGGACCACTCTACGAGCAGTACTTC
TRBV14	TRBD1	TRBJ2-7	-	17	CASSQEGQGAIFYEQYF	TGTGCCAGCAGCCAAGAGGGACAGGGGGCGATCTTCTACGAGCAGTACTTC
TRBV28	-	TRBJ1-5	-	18	CASSFVQHPGQSNQPQHF	TGTGCCAGCAGTTTTGTGCAACACCCCGGACAGAGCAATCAGCCCCAGCATTTT
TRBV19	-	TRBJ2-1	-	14	CASRPRGGYNEQFF	TGTGCCAGTAGGCCCAGGGGCGGATACAATGAGCAGTTCTTC
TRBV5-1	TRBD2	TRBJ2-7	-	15	CASSFSSGTTYEQYF	TGCGCCAGCAGCTTTTCCAGCGGGACGACCTACGAGCAGTACTTC
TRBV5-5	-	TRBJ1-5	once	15	CASSFFGYSNQPQHF	TGTGCCAGCAGCTTTTTCGGGTATAGCAATCAGCCCCAGCATTTT
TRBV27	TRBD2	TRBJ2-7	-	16	CASSLGREAPNYEQYF	TGTGCCAGCAGTTTGGGTCGGGAGGCCCCCAACTACGAGCAGTACTTC
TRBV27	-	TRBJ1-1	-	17	CASSPYVGPFMNTEAFF	TGTGCCAGCAGTCCATACGTTGGCCCCTTCATGAACACTGAAGCTTTCTTT
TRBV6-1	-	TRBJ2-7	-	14	CASKPLGLPYEQYF	TGTGCCAGCAAGCCTCTGGGACTCCCCTACGAGCAGTACTTC
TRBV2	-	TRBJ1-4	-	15	CASARWGTTNEKLFF	TGTGCCAGCGCTCGCTGGGGGACAACTAATGAAAAACTGTTTTTT
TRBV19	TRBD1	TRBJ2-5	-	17	CASNGTGNRGGQETQYF	TGTGCCAGTAACGGGACAGGGAATCGTGGTGGACAAGAGACCCAGTACTTC
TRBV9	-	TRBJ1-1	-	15	CASSLQGPAGTEAFF	TGTGCCAGCAGCCTACAAGGACCCGCGGGCACTGAAGCTTTCTTT